This T cell receptor beta chain was identified during a study of OX40 agonist ivuxolimab in advanced cancers. The assay was immunoSEQ multiplex PCR, and TCRdb's table has in-frame clones only and misses some. Of roughly 50,000 clones listed, about 82% are singletons. CDR1 and CDR2 (germline): MNHNS, SASEGT. This CDR3 has 13 residues. Trimming removed 4 bases at V and 7 bases at J, with 12 bases between. The origin of this receptor is an adult with an advanced solid tumor such as melanoma, head and neck, liver or kidney cancer. The chain joins TRBV6-1 to TRBJ2-3; the D is unclear. Sequenced here: CD4+ or CD8+ T cells sorted from blood, sampled in a trial of the OX40 agonist ivuxolimab. The DNA of the CDR3 is TGTGCCAGCAGTGGATGGCAGGTCAATACGCAGTATTTT. It yields the protein CASSGWQVNTQYF.